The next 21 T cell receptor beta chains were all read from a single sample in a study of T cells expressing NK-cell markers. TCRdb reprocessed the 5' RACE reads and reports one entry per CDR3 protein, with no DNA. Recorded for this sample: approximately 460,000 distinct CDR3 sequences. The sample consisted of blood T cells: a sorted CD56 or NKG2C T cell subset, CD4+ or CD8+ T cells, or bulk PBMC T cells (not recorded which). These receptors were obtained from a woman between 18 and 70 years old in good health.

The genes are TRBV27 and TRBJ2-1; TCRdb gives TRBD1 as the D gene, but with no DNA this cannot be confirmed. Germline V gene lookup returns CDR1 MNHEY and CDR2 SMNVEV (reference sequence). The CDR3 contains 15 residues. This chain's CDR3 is CASSLYRASYNEQFF.

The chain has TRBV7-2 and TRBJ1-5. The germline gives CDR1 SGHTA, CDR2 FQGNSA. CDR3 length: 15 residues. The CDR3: CASSLEGGGWQPQHF. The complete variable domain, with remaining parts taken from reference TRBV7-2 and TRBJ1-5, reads GAGVSQSPSNKVTEKGKDVELRCDPISGHTALYWYRQSLGQGLEFLIYFQGNSAPDKSGLPSDRFSAERTGGSVSTLTIQRTQQEDSAVYLCASSLEGGGWQPQHFGDGTRLSIL.

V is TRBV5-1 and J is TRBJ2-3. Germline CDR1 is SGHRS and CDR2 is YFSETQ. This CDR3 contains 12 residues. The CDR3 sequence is CASSPDGDTQYF. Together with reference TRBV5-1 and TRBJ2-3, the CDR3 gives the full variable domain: KAGVTQTPRYLIKTRGQQVTLSCSPISGHRSVSWYQQTPGQGLQFLFEYFSETQRNKGNFPGRFSGRQFSNSRSEMNVSTLELGDSALYLCASSPDGDTQYFGPGTRLTVL.

The CDR3: CASSSRVTDTQYF. The gene calls are TRBV7-9 and TRBJ2-3; absent DNA, TCRdb's TRBD1 call cannot be checked. This CDR3 spans 13 amino acids. Germline CDR1 reads SEHNR; CDR2 reads FQNEAQ (reference sequence).

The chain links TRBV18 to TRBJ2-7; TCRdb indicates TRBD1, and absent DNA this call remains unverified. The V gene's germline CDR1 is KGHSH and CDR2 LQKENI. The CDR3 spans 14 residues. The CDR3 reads CASSPLGGWNEQYF.

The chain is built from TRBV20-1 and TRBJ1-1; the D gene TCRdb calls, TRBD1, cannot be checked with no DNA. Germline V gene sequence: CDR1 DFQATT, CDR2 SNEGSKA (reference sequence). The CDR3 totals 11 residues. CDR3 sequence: CSAPQGWGAFF.

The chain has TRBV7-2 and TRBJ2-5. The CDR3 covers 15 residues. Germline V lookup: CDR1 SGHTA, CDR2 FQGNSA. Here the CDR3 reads CASSLVVSAGETQYF.

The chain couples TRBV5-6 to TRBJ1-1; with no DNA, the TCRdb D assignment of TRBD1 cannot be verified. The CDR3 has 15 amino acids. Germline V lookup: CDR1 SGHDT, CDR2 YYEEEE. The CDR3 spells CASSQGLGMNTEAFF.

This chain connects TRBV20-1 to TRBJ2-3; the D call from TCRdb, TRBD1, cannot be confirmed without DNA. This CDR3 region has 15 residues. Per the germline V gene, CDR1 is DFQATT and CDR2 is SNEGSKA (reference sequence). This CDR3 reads CSARDGGGRADTQYF.

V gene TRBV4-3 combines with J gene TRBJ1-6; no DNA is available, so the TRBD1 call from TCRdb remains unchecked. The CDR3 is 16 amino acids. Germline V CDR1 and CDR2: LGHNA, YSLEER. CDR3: CASSQEPGQTNSPLHF.

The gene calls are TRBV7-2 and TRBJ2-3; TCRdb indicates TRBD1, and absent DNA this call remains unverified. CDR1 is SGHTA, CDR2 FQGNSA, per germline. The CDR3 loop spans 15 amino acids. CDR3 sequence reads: CASSLHRSGGYTQYF.

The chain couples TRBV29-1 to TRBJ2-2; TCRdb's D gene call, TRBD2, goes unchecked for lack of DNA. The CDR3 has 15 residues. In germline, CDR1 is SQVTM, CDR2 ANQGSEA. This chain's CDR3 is CSVSAGTRPTGELFF.

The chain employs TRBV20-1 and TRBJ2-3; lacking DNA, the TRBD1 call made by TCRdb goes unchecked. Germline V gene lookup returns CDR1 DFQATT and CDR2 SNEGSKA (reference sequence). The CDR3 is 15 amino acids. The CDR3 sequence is CSARDGGRTVDTQYF.

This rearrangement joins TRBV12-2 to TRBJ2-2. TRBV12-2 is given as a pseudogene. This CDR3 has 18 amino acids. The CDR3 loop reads CASRLIWGIPANTGELFF.

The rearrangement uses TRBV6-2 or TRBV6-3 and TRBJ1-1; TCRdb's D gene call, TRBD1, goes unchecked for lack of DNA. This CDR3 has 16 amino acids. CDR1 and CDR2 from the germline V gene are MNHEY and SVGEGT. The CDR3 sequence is CASSYLLGQGNTEAFF.

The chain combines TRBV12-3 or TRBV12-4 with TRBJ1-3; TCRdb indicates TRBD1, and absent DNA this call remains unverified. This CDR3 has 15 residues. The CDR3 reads CASSRLTGGGNTIYF.

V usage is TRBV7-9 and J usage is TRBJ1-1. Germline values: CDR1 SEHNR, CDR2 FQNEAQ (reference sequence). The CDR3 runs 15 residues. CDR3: CASSPPRPKNTEAFF.

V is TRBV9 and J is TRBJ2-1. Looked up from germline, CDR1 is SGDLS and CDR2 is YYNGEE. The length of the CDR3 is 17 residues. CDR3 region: CASSAPSTRPPYNEQFF.

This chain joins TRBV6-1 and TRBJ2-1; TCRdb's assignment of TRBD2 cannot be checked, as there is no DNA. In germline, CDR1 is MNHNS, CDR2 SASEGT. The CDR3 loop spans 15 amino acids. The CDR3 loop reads CASRKLAGAHNEQFF.

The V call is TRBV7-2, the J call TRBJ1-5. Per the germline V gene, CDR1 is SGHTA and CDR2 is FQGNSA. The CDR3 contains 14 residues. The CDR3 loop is CASSLAAGSQPQHF.

The CDR3 loop is CASSLERGDEKLFF. The chain links TRBV7-9 to TRBJ1-4; TCRdb selects TRBD1, and the lack of DNA leaves this call unchecked. The CDR3 is 14 residues long. CDR1 and CDR2 (germline): SEHNR, FQNEAQ (reference sequence).